This T cell receptor beta chain was found in a study of shared clonotypes between healthy human individuals. Many counts were recorded for this clone. Around 30,000 T cell genomes, or about 290 ng DNA, went into unsorted PBMC replicate PCRs. Profiling relied on immunoSEQ multiplex PCR, and the TCRdb table lists in-frame clones only, not all of them. The sample consists of around 530,000 clones, just over 75% of them appearing once. The V end was cut by 5 bases, the J end by 4 bases, with 14 bases between. Germline V CDR1 and CDR2: GTSNPN, SVGIG (reference sequence). The CDR3 has 14 amino acids. Sequenced material: PBMCs. The gene calls are TRBV30 and TRBJ2-2; the D gene is possibly TRBD1 (5 bases). This clonotype originated in a woman aged 40 to 55 in good health. Some clones in this sample may be carry-over from other donors' samples. Here the CDR3 reads CAWSGHRFTGELFF. In DNA form, the CDR3 reads TGTGCCTGGTCTGGACACCGTTTCACCGGGGAGCTGTTTTTT. Looking up the rest from reference TRBV30 and TRBJ2-2 gives the full variable domain: SQTIHQWPATLVQPVGSPLSLECTVEGTSNPNLYWYRQAAGRGLQLLFYSVGIGQISSEVPQNLSASRPQDRQFILSSKKLLLSDSGFYLCAWSGHRFTGELFFGEGSRLTVL.